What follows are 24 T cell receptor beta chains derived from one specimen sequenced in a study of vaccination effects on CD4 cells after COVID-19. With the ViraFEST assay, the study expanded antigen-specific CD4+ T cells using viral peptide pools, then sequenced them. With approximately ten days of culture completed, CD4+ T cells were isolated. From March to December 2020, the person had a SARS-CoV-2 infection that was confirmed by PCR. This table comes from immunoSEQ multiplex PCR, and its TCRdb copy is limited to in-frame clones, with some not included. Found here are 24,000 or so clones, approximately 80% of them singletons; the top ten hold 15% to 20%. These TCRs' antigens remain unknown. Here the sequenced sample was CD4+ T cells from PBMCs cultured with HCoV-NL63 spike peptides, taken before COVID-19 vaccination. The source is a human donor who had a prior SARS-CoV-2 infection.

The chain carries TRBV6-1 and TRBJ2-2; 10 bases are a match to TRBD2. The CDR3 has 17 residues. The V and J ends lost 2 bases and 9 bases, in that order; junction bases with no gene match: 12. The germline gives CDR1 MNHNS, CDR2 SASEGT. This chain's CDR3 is CASSESRGLAYSWELFF. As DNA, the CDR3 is TGTGCCAGCAGTGAAAGTCGGGGACTAGCGTATTCGTGGGAGCTGTTTTTT.

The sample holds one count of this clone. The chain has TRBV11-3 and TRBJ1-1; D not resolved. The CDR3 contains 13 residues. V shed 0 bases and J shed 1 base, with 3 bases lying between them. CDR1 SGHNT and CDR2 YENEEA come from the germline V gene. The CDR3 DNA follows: TGTGCCAGCAGCTTAGAGGGGAACACTGAAGCTTTCTTT. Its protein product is CASSLEGNTEAFF.

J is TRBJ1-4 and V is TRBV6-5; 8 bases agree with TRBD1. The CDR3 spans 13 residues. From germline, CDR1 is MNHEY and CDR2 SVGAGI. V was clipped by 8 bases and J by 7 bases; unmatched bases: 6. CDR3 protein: CASQGAGSEKLFF. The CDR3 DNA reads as TGTGCCAGCCAGGGGGCGGGTAGTGAAAAACTGTTTTTT.

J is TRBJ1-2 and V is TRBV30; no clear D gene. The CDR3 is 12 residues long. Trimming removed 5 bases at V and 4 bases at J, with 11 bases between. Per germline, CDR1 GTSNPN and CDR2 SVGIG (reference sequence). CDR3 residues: CAWLRDSYGYTF. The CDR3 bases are TGTGCCTGGTTGAGGGATTCCTATGGCTACACCTTC. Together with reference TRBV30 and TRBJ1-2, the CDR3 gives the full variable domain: SQTIHQWPATLVQPVGSPLSLECTVEGTSNPNLYWYRQAAGRGLQLLFYSVGIGQISSEVPQNLSASRPQDRQFILSSKKLLLSDSGFYLCAWLRDSYGYTFGSGTRLTVV.

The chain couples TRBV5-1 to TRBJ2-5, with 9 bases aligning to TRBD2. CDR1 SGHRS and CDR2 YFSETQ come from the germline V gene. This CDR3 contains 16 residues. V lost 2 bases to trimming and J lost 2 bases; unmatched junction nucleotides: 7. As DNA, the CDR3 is TGCGCCAGCAGCTTTCTAGCGGGGCTTCCTCAAGAGACCCAGTACTTC. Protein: CASSFLAGLPQETQYF.

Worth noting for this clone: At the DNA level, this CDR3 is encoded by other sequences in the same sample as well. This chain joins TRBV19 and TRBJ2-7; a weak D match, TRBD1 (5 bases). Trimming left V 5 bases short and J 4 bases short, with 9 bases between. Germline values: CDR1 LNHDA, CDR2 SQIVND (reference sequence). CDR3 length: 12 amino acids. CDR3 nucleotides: TGTGCCAGTAGTTCCCAGGGATACGAGCAGTACTTC. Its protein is CASSSQGYEQYF.

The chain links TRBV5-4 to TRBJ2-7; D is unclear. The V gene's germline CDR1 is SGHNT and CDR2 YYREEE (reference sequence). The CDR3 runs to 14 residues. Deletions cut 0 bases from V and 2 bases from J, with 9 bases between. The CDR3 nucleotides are TGTGCCAGCAGCTTGGGGACGGCTACCTACGAGCAGTACTTC. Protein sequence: CASSLGTATYEQYF. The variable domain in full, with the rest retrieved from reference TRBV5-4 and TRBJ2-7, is ETGVTQSPTHLIKTRGQQVTLRCSSQSGHNTVSWYQQALGQGPQFIFQYYREEENGRGNFPPRFSGLQFPNYSSELNVNALELDDSALYLCASSLGTATYEQYFGPGTRLTVT.

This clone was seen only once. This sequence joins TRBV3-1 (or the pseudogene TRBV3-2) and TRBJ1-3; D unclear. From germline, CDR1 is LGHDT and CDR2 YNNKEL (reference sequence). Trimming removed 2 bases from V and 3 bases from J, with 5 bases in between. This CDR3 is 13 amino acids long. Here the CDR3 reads CASSQTDGNTIYF. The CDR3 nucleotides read TGTGCCAGCAGCCAAACAGATGGAAACACCATATATTTT.

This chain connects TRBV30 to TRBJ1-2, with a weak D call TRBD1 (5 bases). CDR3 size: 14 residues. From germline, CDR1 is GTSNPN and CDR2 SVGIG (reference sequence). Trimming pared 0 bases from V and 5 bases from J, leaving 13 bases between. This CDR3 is CAWSVADRLYGYTF. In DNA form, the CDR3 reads TGTGCCTGGAGTGTTGCTGACAGACTTTATGGCTACACCTTC.

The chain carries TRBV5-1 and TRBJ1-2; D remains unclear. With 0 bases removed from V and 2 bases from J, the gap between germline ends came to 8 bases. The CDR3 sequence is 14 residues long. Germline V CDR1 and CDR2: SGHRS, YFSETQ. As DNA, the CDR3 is TGCGCCAGCAGCTTGGTAGCCAGCAACTATGGCTACACCTTC. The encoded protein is CASSLVASNYGYTF.

CDR3 loop: CASSPTVGTSYEQYF. In DNA form, the CDR3 reads TGTGCCAGCAGCCCCACAGTGGGGACCTCCTACGAGCAGTACTTC. This rearrangement joins TRBV5-4 to TRBJ2-7; D assignment may be TRBD1 or TRBD2 (5 bases each). This CDR3 has 15 amino acids. CDR1 is SGHNT and CDR2 is YYREEE in the germline V gene (reference sequence). The ends were cut back, 4 bases at V and 0 bases at J, with 14 bases in the middle.

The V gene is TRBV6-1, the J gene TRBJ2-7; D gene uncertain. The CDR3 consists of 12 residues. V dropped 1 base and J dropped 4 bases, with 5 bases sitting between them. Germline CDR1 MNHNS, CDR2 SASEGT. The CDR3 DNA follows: TGTGCCAGCAGTGAAGGGGGATACGAGCAGTACTTC. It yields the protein CASSEGGYEQYF.

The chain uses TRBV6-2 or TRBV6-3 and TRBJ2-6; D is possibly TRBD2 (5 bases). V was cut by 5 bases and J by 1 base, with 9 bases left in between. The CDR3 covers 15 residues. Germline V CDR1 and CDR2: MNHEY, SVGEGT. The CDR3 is CASSDGGSGANVLTF. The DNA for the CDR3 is TGTGCCAGCAGTGATGGAGGATCTGGGGCCAACGTCCTGACTTTC.

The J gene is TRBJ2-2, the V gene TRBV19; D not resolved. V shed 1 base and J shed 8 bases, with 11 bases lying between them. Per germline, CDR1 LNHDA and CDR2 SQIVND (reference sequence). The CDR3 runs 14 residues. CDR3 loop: CASSIVATQGELFF. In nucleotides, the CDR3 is TGTGCCAGTAGTATAGTCGCTACCCAGGGGGAGCTGTTTTTT.

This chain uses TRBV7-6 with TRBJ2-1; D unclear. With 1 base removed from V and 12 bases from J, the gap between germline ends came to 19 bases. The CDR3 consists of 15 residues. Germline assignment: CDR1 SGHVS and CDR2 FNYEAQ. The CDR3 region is CASSLGSLATMMQFF. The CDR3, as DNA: TGTGCCAGCAGCTTAGGCAGTTTAGCCACAATGATGCAGTTCTTC.

CDR3 nucleotides: TGTGCCAGTAACTACGGGGGGACAGGAAACACCATATATTTT. Its protein product is CASNYGGTGNTIYF. V is TRBV3-1 (or the pseudogene TRBV3-2) and J is TRBJ1-3; tentatively, D is TRBD1 (6 bases). The CDR3 spans 14 residues. Deletions cut 9 bases from V and 4 bases from J, with 16 bases between. Per the germline V gene, CDR1 is LGHDT and CDR2 is YNNKEL (reference sequence).

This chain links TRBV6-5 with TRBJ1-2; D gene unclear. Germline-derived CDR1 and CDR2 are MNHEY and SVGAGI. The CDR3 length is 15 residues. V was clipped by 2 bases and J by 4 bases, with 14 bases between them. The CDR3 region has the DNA TGTGCCAGCAGTTACGGGCAGAAACGGGTCTATGGCTACACCTTC. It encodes CASSYGQKRVYGYTF.

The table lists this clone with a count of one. CDR3 sequence: CASSDPRADTYEQYF. CDR3 DNA: TGTGCCAGTAGCGACCCCCGGGCCGACACTTACGAGCAGTACTTC. The chain is built from TRBV19 and TRBJ2-7; D is undetermined. Germline assignment: CDR1 LNHDA and CDR2 SQIVND (reference sequence). This CDR3 is 15 amino acids long. V lost 6 bases and J 4 bases, leaving 19 bases between the germline ends.

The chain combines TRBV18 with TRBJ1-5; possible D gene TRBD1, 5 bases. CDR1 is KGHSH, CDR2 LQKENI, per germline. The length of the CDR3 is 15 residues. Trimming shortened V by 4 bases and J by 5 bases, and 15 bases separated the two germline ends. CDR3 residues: CASSQGQGGDQPQHF. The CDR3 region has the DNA TGTGCCAGCTCACAGGGGCAGGGAGGGGATCAGCCCCAGCATTTT.

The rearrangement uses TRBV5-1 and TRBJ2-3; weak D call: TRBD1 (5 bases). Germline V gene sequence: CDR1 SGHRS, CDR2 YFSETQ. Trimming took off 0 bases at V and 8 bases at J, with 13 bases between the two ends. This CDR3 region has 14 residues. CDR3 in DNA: TGCGCCAGCAGCTTGGTTGCAGGGCAGGGTACGCAGTATTTT. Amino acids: CASSLVAGQGTQYF.

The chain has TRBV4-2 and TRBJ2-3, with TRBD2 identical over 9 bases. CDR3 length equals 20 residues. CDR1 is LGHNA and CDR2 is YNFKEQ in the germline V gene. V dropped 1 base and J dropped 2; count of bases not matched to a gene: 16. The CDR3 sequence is CASSQVKISGGLLNTDTQYF. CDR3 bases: TGTGCCAGCAGCCAAGTGAAAATTAGCGGGGGCCTTTTAAACACAGATACGCAGTATTTT.

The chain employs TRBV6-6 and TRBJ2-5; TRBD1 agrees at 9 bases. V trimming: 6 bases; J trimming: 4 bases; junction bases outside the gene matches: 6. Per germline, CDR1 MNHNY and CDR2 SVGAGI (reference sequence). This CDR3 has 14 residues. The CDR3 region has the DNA TGTGCCAGCAGGAAACAGGGGGCCTCAGAGACCCAGTACTTC. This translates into CASRKQGASETQYF.

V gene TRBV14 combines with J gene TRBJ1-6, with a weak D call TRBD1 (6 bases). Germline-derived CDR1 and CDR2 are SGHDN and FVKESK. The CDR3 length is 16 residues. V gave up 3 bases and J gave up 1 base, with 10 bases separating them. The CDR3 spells CASSQGAWSYNSPLHF. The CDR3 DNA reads TGTGCCAGCAGCCAGGGGGCTTGGTCCTATAATTCACCCCTCCACTTT.

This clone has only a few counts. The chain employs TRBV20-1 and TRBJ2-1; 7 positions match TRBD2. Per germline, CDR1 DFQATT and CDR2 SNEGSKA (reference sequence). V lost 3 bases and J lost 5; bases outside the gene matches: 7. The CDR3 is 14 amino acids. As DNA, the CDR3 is TGCAGTGCTAGTTTGGGGGGGAACAACAATGAGCAGTTCTTC. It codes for CSASLGGNNNEQFF.